This T cell receptor (beta chain) was captured in a study of shared clonotypes between healthy human individuals. Study-level information: Participating donors consisted of two women and a few men aged 18 to 49.

Generated by immunoSEQ multiplex PCR, the TCRdb table keeps only in-frame clones and is missing some. The repertoire has about half a million clones, 70% to 80% of them found once; the top ten carry about 13%. Every donor, a Caucasian adult, lived in Nashville, Tennessee. CDR3 length: 15 amino acids. V dropped 3 bases and J dropped 2 bases, with 11 bases sitting between them. The germline V gene encodes CDR1 LNHDA and CDR2 SQIVND (reference sequence). Note on this clone: Its antigen is not known.

General study results and limits: Only blood underwent sampling, and tissue repertoires likely differ. In having few donors, the study represented limited genetic and exposure-history diversity.

Sequencing input: PBMCs. The receptor's source is a middle-aged woman in good health. Some clones in this sample may be carry-over from other donors' samples. This rearrangement joins TRBV19 to TRBJ1-3; weak D call: TRBD1 (5 bases). CDR3: CASSIRREAGNTIYF. The CDR3 DNA reads as TGTGCCAGTAGTATCCGCAGGGAAGCTGGAAACACCATATATTTT.